This note documents a single T cell receptor beta chain sequence. What it binds is unknown. This entry comes from a study of early T cells in non-severe SARS-CoV-2 infection. In the study overall: With bulk RNA from unsorted whole blood as input, sequencing yielded unpaired chains. Study results and caveats: Matches to VDJdb favored anti-spike CD8 responses and missed private and CD4 specificities.

V shed 6 bases and J shed 3 bases, with 18 bases lying between them. Looked up from germline, CDR1 is MNHEY and CDR2 is SVGEGT. The CDR3 length is 15 residues. Individual cDNA molecules carried attached unique molecular identifiers. TCRdb passed the 5' RACE reads through MiXCR, listing each CDR3 protein once. Counted here are about 55,000 distinct CDR3 sequences, roughly 13% occurring once; the ten biggest clones make up 7.5% to 10%. The rearrangement links TRBV6-2 or TRBV6-3 to TRBJ2-7; the D gene could be TRBD1 or TRBD2 (5 bases each). The source is an adult who was a healthcare worker with PCR-confirmed SARS-CoV-2 infection or an uninfected control (not recorded which). The input for sequencing was whole blood, taken at baseline. Here the CDR3 DNA reads TGTGCCAGCAGCCACCGGGACGGACGTTTCTACGAGCAGTACTTC. Protein sequence: CASSHRDGRFYEQYF.